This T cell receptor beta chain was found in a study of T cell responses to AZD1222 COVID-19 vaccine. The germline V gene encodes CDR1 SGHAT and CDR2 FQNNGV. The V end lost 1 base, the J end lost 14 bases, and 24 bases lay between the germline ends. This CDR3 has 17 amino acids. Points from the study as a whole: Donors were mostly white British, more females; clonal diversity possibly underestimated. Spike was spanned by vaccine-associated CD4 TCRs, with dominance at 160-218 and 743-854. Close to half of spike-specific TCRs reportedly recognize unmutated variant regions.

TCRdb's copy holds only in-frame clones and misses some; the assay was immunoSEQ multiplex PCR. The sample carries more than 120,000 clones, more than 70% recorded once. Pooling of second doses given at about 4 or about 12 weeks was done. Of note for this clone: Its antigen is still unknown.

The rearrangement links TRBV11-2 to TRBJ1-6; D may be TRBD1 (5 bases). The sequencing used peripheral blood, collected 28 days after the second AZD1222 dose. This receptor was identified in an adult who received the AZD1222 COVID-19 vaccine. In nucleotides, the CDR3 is TGTGCCAGCAGCTTAGGGACAACCCCCTTGAGCCCCTTGGCCCTCCACTTT. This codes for CASSLGTTPLSPLALHF.